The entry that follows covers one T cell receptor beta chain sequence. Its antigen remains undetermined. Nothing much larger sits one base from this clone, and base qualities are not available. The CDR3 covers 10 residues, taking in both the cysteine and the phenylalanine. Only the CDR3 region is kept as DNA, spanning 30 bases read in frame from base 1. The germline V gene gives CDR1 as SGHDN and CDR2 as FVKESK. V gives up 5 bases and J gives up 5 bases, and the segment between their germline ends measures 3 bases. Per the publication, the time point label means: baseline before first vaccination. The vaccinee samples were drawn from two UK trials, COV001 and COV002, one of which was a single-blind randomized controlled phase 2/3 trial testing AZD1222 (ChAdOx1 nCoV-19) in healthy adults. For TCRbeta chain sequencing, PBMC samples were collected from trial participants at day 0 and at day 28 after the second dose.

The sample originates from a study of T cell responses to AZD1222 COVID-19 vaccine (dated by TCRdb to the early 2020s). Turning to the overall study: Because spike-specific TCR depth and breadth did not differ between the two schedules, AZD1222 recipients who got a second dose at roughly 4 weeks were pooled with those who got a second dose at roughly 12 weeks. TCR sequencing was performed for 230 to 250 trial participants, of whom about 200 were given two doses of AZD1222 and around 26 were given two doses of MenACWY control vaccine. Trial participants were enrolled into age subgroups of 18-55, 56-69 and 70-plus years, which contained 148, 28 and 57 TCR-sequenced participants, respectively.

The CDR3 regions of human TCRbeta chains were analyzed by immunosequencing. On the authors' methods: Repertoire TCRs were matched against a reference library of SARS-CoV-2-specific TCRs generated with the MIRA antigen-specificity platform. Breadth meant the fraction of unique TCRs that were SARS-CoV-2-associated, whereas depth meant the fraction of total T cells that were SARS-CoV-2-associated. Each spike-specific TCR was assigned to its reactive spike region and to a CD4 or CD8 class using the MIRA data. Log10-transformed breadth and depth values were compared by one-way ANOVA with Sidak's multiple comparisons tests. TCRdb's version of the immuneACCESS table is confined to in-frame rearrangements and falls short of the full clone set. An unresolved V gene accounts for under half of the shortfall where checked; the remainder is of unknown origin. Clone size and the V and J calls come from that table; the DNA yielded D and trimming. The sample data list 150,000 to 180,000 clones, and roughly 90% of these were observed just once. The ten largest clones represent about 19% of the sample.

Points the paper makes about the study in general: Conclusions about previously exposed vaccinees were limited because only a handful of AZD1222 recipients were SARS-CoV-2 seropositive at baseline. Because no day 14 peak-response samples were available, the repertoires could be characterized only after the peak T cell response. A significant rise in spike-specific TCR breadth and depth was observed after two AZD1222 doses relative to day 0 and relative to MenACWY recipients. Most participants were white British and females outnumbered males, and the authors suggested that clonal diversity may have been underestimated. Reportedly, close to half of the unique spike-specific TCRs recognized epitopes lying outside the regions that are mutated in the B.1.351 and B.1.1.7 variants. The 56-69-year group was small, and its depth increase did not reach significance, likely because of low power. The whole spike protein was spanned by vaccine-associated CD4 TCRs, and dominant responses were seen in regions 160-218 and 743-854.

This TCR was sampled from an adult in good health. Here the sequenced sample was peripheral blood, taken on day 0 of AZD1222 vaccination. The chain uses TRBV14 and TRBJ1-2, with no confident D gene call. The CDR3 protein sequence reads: CASSGYGYTF. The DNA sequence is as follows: TGTGCCAGCAGCGGATATGGCTACACCTTC. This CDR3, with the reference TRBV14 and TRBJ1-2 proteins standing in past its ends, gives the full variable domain EAGVTQFPSHSVIEKGQTVTLRCDPISGHDNLYWYRRVMGKEIKFLLHFVKESKQDESGMPNNRFLAERTGGTYSTLKVQPAELEDSGVYFCASSGYGYTFGSGTRLTVV.